This entry describes one T cell receptor (beta chain). Its antigen remains unknown. Only healthy Caucasians were included as donors. The germline V gene encodes CDR1 DFQATT and CDR2 SNEGSKA (reference sequence). This CDR3 has 16 amino acids. This sample was taken from a study of identical twins. Regarding the study as a whole: Beta out-of-frame sequences showed weaker excess twin sharing. Findings depended on cross-sectional statistics rather than tracking the same donors. Within twin pairs, the out-of-frame alpha sequences they shared showed excess low generation probability.

TCRdb reprocessed the 5' RACE reads with MiXCR, giving one entry per CDR3 protein. The sample has around 240,000 distinct CDR3 sequences, approximately 7% seen once; the top ten hold roughly 3.6%. In addition, the sample was reused for a study of yellow fever vaccine responses in identical twins.

Material: memory (CD45RO+) T cells sorted from blood. The chain has TRBV20-1 and TRBJ2-5, with 15 nucleotides matching TRBD2. The receptor comes from a woman between 18 and 29 years old in good health. The CDR3 coding sequence is TGCAGCATCCCGGGACTAGCGGGAGGTAGCCAAGAGACCCAGTACTTC. It yields the protein CSIPGLAGGSQETQYF.